The 21 T cell receptor beta chains given below trace back to one sample, sequenced in a study of shared clonotypes between healthy human individuals. Assay used: immunoSEQ multiplex PCR; TCRdb lists only in-frame clones, some missing. Altogether more than 2 million clones are present, around 95% being singletons, with the ten largest covering roughly 0.13%. The sequenced sample consisted of naive CD4+ T cells sorted from blood. Described subset: CD45RA+ positively selected. The receptors were gathered from a young man in good health.

The rearrangement uses TRBV29-1 and TRBJ2-5, with 7 positions matching TRBD1. The CDR3 is 13 residues long. The germline V gene encodes CDR1 SQVTM and CDR2 ANQGSEA. V lost 7 bases and J lost 5; bases outside the gene matches: 10. CDR3 sequence reads: CSGKLTGVETQYF. The CDR3 DNA is TGCAGCGGAAAACTAACAGGGGTCGAGACCCAGTACTTC.

This rearrangement joins TRBV19 to TRBJ1-2; D might be TRBD1 (6 bases). The CDR3 runs to 13 residues. Germline-derived CDR1 and CDR2 are LNHDA and SQIVND (reference sequence). V was shortened by 7 bases and J by 6 bases, with 15 bases between the two germline ends. CDR3 protein: CASNFRGGDGYTF. The CDR3 DNA is TGTGCCAGTAATTTCAGGGGCGGGGATGGCTACACCTTC.

The chain combines TRBV7-2 with TRBJ2-3; D is uncertain. V shed 5 bases and J shed 2 bases, with 8 bases lying between them. Per the germline V gene, CDR1 is SGHTA and CDR2 is FQGNSA. This CDR3 has 13 amino acids. CDR3 amino acids: CASSPNPTDTQYF. For the CDR3, the DNA is TGTGCCAGCAGCCCCAACCCCACAGATACGCAGTATTTT. Drawing the rest from reference TRBV7-2 and TRBJ2-3, the complete variable domain is GAGVSQSPSNKVTEKGKDVELRCDPISGHTALYWYRQSLGQGLEFLIYFQGNSAPDKSGLPSDRFSAERTGGSVSTLTIQRTQQEDSAVYLCASSPNPTDTQYFGPGTRLTVL.

This chain joins TRBV19 and TRBJ2-6; weak D call: TRBD1 (6 bases). The V gene's germline CDR1 is LNHDA and CDR2 SQIVND (reference sequence). Trimming shortened V by 6 bases and J by 2 bases, and 8 bases separated the two germline ends. The CDR3 totals 14 residues. The CDR3 here is CASSRTAGANVLTF. The DNA for the CDR3 is TGTGCCAGTAGCCGGACAGCTGGGGCCAACGTCCTGACTTTC.

The chain is built from TRBV2 and TRBJ2-7; D might be TRBD1 (5 bases). CDR1 is SNHLY, CDR2 FYNNEI, per germline. The CDR3 covers 11 residues. V was shortened by 4 bases and J by 6 bases, with 7 bases between the two germline ends. The CDR3 loop reads CASSARAEQYF. CDR3 sequence (DNA): TGTGCCAGCAGTGCCAGGGCCGAGCAGTACTTC. The complete variable domain, with remaining parts taken from reference TRBV2 and TRBJ2-7, reads EPEVTQTPSHQVTQMGQEVILRCVPISNHLYFYWYRQILGQKVEFLVSFYNNEISEKSEIFDDQFSVERPDGSNFTLKIRSTKLEDSAMYFCASSARAEQYFGPGTRLTVT.

The genes are TRBV18 and TRBJ1-2; TRBD1 matches at 9 bases. V trimming: 3 bases; J trimming: 9 bases; junction bases outside the gene matches: 11. CDR1 and CDR2 (germline): KGHSH, LQKENI. CDR3 length: 15 amino acids. The DNA of the CDR3 is TGTGCCAGCTCACCTAACCAGTCCGGGACAGGGAGCTACACCTTC. Translating it yields CASSPNQSGTGSYTF.

The chain uses TRBV30 and TRBJ1-1; no reliable D call. The V gene's germline CDR1 is GTSNPN and CDR2 SVGIG (reference sequence). The CDR3 consists of 14 residues. Trimming took off 0 bases at V and 2 bases at J, with 10 bases between the two ends. For the CDR3, the DNA is TGTGCCTGGAGTGTTGGGGTTGCCAACACTGAAGCTTTCTTT. Amino acids: CAWSVGVANTEAFF. The full variable domain, with the rest looked up from reference TRBV30 and TRBJ1-1, is SQTIHQWPATLVQPVGSPLSLECTVEGTSNPNLYWYRQAAGRGLQLLFYSVGIGQISSEVPQNLSASRPQDRQFILSSKKLLLSDSGFYLCAWSVGVANTEAFFGQGTRLTVV.

This chain connects TRBV5-1 to TRBJ2-5, with no clear D. The V gene's germline CDR1 is SGHRS and CDR2 YFSETQ. The CDR3 has 13 residues. V dropped 4 bases and J dropped 1 base, with 8 bases sitting between them. CDR3 in DNA: TGCGCCAGCAGCCCGCAGCTCCAAGAGACCCAGTACTTC. Protein sequence: CASSPQLQETQYF.

This chain joins TRBV5-1 and TRBJ2-2; 9 positions agree with TRBD1. The CDR3 runs to 15 residues. The germline V gene has CDR1 SGHRS and CDR2 YFSETQ. J gave up 9 bases and V 4 bases, and 10 bases lay outside the gene matches. CDR3 in amino acids: CASSQGTGTTWELFF. In nucleotides, the CDR3 is TGCGCCAGCAGCCAGGGGACAGGGACTACTTGGGAGCTGTTTTTT.

The genes are TRBV29-1 and TRBJ2-5; tentative D call: TRBD1 (6 bases). The V gene lost 3 bases and the J gene lost 4 bases, with 15 bases spanning the gap. From germline, CDR1 is SQVTM and CDR2 ANQGSEA. The CDR3 is made up of 14 amino acids. The CDR3 DNA follows: TGCAGCGTTGAGGGGAGCGCAGGGGCAGAGACCCAGTACTTC. It encodes CSVEGSAGAETQYF.

V is TRBV2 and J is TRBJ2-5; 8 bases match TRBD1. This CDR3 comprises 14 residues. V trimming: 6 bases; J trimming: 5 bases; junction bases outside the gene matches: 8. Germline-derived CDR1 and CDR2 are SNHLY and FYNNEI. The CDR3 spells CASRARTGQETQYF. The CDR3 DNA reads TGTGCCAGCAGGGCCAGGACAGGGCAGGAGACCCAGTACTTC.

The V gene is TRBV27, the J gene TRBJ1-2; D not certain. This CDR3 is 15 amino acids long. Germline V gene lookup returns CDR1 MNHEY and CDR2 SMNVEV (reference sequence). V gave up 5 bases and J gave up 0 bases, with 13 bases separating them. CDR3 region: CASSQRWSTNYGYTF. The CDR3 nucleotides read TGTGCCAGCAGTCAGCGATGGAGTACTAACTATGGCTACACCTTC.

V and J are TRBV5-4 and TRBJ1-2; the D is unclear. Germline CDR1 SGHNT, CDR2 YYREEE (reference sequence). This CDR3 comprises 14 residues. The germline V and J ends were trimmed by 7 bases and 2 bases, with 15 bases remaining between them. CDR3 residues: CASSNPGRNYGYTF. The CDR3 bases are TGTGCCAGCTCCAACCCGGGCAGAAACTATGGCTACACCTTC.

This rearrangement joins TRBV5-1 to TRBJ2-2, with TRBD2 matching 13 bases. There are 16 residues in the CDR3. Looked up from germline, CDR1 is SGHRS and CDR2 is YFSETQ. The trim removed 3 bases at V and 4 bases at J, leaving 3 bases unmatched. CDR3 coding DNA: TGCGCCAGCAGCTCGGGACTAGCGGGGTTCACCGGGGAGCTGTTTTTT. Amino acids: CASSSGLAGFTGELFF.

The V and J genes are TRBV5-1 and TRBJ2-1; no reliable D call. The CDR3 is 15 residues long. Per germline, CDR1 SGHRS and CDR2 YFSETQ. V was cut by 1 base and J by 1 base, with 9 bases left in between. The CDR3 coding sequence is TGCGCCAGCAGCTTGCTCCCCGGGTCCTACAATGAGCAGTTCTTC. Its translation is CASSLLPGSYNEQFF.

CDR3: CASSSDLPSTSYSYEQYF. The CDR3 DNA is TGTGCCAGCAGTTCCGATCTGCCCAGTACTAGCTACTCCTACGAGCAGTACTTC. This chain joins TRBV2 and TRBJ2-7, with D possibly TRBD2 on 6 matching bases. Germline values: CDR1 SNHLY, CDR2 FYNNEI. The V end was cut by 5 bases, the J end by 0 bases, with 23 bases between. The length of the CDR3 is 18 residues.

The chain links TRBV6-1 to TRBJ1-5; unclear D gene. V was trimmed by 3 bases and J by 6 bases, leaving 18 bases between them. This CDR3 has 16 amino acids. Germline V CDR1 and CDR2: MNHNS, SASEGT. The CDR3: CASSDVGTKTRQPQHF. CDR3 coding DNA: TGTGCCAGCAGTGACGTCGGAACAAAAACCCGTCAGCCCCAGCATTTT.

The chain combines TRBV6-1 with TRBJ2-5; 9 nucleotides line up with TRBD1. V lost 4 bases to trimming and J lost 1 base; unmatched junction nucleotides: 7. Germline CDR1 is MNHNS and CDR2 is SASEGT. This CDR3 is built from 16 residues. The CDR3 DNA sequence: TGTGCCAGCAGTGCCCAAAGGGGACAGGGCCAAGAGACCCAGTACTTC. The encoded protein is CASSAQRGQGQETQYF.

Here the CDR3 DNA reads TGTGCCAGCCGCCGGGGGGGAGGCTACGAGCAGTACTTC. This translates into CASRRGGGYEQYF. This rearrangement joins TRBV27 to TRBJ2-7; 8 bases match TRBD2. The V gene end was trimmed by 8 bases and the J gene end by 3 bases; junction bases not matched to a gene: 6. Germline V gives CDR1 MNHEY, CDR2 SMNVEV (reference sequence). This CDR3 has 13 residues.

J is TRBJ1-6 and V is TRBV4-2; the D is unclear. Germline values: CDR1 LGHNA, CDR2 YNFKEQ. This CDR3 comprises 17 residues. The V end was cut by 6 bases, the J end by 7 bases, with 22 bases between. The CDR3 coding sequence is TGTGCCAGCAGACCAAGCGGGGAGGGTCCCAAAAATTCACCCCTCCACTTT. Residues: CASRPSGEGPKNSPLHF.

The chain recombines TRBV29-1 with TRBJ1-2; tentative D call: TRBD1 (5 bases). The CDR3 contains 14 residues. In germline, CDR1 is SQVTM, CDR2 ANQGSEA. Deletions cut 1 base from V and 2 bases from J, with 11 bases between. As DNA, the CDR3 is TGCAGCGTTGAAGGGAGAGGGGTGAACTATGGCTACACCTTC. The encoded protein is CSVEGRGVNYGYTF.